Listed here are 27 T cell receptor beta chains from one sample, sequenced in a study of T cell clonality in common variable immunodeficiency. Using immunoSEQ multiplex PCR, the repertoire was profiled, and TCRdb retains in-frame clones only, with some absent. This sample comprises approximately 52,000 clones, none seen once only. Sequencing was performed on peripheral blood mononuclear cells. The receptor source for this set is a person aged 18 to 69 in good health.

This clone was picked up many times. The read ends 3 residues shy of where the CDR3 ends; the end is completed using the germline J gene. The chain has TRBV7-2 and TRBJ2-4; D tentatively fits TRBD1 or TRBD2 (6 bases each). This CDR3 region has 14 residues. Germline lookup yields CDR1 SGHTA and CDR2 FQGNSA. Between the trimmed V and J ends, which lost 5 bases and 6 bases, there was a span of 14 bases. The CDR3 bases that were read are TGTGCCAGCAGCGACGGAGGAGGGGGAAACATT. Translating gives CASSDGGGGNI. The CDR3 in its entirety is CASSDGGGGNIQYF.

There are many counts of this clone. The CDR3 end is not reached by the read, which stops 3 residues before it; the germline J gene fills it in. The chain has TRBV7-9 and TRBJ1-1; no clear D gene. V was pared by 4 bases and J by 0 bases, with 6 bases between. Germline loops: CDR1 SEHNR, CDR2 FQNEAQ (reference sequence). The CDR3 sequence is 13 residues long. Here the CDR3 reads CASSSKLNTEAFF. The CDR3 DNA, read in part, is TGTGCCAGCAGCTCCAAATTGAACACTGAA.

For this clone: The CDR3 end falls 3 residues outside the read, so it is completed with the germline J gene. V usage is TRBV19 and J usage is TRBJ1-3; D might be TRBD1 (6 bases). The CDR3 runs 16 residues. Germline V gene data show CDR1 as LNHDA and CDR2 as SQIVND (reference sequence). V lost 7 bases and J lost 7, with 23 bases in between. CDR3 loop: CASKKRETGIGNTIYF. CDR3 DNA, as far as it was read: TGTGCCAGTAAAAAACGGGAAACAGGGATTGGGAACACC.

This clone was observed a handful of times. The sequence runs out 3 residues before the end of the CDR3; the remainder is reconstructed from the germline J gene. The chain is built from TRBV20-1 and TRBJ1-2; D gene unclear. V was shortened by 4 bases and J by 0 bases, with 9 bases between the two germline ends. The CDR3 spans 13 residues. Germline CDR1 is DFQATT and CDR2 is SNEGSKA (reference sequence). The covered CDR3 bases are TGCAGTGCTACGCATGCGGCTAACTATGGC. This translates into CSATHAANYG. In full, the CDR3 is CSATHAANYGYTF.

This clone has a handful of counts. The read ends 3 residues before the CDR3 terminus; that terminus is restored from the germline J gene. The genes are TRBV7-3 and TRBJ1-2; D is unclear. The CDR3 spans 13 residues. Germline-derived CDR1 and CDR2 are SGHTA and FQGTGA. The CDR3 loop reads CASSQSVTDTYTF. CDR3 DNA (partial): TGTGCCAGCAGCCAATCCGTCACAGATACC.

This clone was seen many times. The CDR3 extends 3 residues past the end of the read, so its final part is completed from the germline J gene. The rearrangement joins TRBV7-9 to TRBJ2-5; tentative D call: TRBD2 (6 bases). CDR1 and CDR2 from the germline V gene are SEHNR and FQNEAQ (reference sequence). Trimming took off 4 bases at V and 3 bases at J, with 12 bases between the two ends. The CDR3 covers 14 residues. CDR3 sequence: CASSSRPGEETQYF. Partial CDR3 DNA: TGTGCCAGCAGCTCCCGCCCGGGGGAAGAGACC. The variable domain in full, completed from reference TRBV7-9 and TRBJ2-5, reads DTGVSQNPRHKITKRGQNVTFRCDPISEHNRLYWYRQTLGQGPEFLTYFQNEAQLEKSRLLSDRFSAERPKGSFSTLEIQRTEQGDSAMYLCASSSRPGEETQYFGPGTRLLVL.

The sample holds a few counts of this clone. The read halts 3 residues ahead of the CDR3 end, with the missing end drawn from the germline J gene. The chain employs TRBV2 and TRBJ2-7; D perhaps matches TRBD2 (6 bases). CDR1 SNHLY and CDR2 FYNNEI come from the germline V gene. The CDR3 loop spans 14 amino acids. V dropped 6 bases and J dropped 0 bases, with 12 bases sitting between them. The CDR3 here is CASSLGTPSYEQYF. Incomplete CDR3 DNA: TGTGCCAGCAGCCTCGGGACTCCCTCCTACGAG.

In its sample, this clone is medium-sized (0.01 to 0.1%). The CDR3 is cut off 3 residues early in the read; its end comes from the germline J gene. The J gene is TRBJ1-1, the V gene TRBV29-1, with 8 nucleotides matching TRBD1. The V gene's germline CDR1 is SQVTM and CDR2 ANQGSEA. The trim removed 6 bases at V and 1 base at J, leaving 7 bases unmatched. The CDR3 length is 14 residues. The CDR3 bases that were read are TGCAGCGTCGAAACTACAGGGGGGAACACTGAA. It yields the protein CSVETTGGNTE. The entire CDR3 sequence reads CSVETTGGNTEAFF.

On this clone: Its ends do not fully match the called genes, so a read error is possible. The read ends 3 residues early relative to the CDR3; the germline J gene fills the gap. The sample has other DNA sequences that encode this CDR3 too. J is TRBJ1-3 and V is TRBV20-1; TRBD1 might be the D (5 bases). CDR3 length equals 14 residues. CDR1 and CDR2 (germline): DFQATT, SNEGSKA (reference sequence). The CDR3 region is CSAIGASSGNTIYF. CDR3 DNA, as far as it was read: TGCAGTGCCATAGGGGCGAGCTCTGGAAACACA.

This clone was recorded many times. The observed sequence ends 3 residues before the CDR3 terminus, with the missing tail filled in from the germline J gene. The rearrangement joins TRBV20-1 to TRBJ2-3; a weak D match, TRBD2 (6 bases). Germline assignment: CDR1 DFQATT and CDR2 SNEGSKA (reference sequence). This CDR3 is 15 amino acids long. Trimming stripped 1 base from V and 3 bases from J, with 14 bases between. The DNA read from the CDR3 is TGCAGTGCTAGAGCGTCTAGCCGGGGGACAGATACG. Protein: CSARASSRGTDT. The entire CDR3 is CSARASSRGTDTQYF.

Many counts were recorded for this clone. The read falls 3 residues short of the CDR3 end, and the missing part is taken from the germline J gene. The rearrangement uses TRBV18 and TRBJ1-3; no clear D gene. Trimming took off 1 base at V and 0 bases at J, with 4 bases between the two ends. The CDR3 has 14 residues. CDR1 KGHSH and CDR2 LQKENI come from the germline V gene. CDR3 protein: CASSPQYSGNTIYF. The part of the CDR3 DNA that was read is TGTGCCAGCTCACCACAATACTCTGGAAACACC.

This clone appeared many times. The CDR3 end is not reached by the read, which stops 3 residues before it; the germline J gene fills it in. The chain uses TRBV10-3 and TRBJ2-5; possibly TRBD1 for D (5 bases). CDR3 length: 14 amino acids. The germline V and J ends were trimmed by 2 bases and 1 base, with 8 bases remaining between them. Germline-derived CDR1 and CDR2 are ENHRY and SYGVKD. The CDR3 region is CAISERQGQETQYF. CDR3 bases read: TGTGCCATCAGTGAGCGTCAGGGCCAAGAGACC.

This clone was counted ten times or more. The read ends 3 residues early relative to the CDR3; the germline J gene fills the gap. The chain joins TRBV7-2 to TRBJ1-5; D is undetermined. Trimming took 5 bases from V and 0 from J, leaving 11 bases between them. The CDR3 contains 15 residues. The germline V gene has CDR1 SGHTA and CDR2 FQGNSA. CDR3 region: CASSPPEGSNQPQHF. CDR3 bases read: TGTGCCAGCAGCCCCCCGGAGGGTAGCAATCAGCCC.

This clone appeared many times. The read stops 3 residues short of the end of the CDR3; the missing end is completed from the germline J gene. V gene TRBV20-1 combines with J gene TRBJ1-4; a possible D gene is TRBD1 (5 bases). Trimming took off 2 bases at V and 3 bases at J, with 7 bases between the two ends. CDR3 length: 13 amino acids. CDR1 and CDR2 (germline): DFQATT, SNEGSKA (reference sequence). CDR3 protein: CSARRTSNEKLFF. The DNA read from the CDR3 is TGCAGTGCTAGACGGACATCTAATGAAAAA.

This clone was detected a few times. CDR3 sequence: CASSETRQYVGSYEQYF. CDR3 DNA, as far as it was read: TGCGCCAGCAGTGAGACTCGACAGTATGTAGGGTCCTACGAG. This rearrangement joins TRBV10-2 to TRBJ2-7, with D perhaps matching TRBD1 (5 bases). The read terminates 3 residues before the CDR3 end, so the remaining end is supplied by the germline J gene. Germline V gives CDR1 WSHSY, CDR2 SAAADI. CDR3 length: 17 amino acids. V was trimmed by 2 bases and J by 1 base, leaving 18 bases between them.

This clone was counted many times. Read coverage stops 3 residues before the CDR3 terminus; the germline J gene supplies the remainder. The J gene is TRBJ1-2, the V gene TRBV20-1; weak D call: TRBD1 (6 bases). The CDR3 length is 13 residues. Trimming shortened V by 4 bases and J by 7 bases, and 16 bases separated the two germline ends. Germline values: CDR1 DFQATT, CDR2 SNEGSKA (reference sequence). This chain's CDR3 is CSATTGLVLGYTF. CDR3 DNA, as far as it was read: TGCAGTGCTACCACAGGGTTGGTCCTTGGC.

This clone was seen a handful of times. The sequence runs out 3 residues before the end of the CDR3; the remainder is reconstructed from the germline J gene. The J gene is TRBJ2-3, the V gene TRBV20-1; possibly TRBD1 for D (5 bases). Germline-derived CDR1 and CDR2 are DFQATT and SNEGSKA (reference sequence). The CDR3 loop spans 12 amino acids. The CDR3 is CSARWLGQTQYF. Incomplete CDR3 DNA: TGCAGTGCTAGGTGGTTGGGGCAGACG.

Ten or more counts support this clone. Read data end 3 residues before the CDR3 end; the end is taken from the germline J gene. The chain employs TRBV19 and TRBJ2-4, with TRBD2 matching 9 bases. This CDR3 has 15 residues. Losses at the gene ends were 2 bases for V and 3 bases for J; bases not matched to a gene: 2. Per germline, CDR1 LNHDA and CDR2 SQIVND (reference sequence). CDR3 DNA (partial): TGTGCCAGTAGTATACCTAGCGGGATCAAAAACATT. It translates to CASSIPSGIKNI. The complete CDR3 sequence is CASSIPSGIKNIQYF.

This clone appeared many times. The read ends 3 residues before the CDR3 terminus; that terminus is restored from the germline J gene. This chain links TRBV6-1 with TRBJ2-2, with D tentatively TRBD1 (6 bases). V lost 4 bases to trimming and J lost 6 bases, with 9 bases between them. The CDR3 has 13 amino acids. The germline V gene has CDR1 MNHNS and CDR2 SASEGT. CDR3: CASSGEGAGELFF. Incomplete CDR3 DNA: TGTGCCAGCAGTGGTGAGGGGGCCGGGGAG.

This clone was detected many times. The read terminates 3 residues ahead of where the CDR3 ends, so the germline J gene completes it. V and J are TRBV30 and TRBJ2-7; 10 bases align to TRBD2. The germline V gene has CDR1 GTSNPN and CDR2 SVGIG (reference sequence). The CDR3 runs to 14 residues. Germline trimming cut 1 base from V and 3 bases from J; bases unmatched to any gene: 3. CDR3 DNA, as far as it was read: TGTGCCTGGAGTGCCGGACTAGCGGACTACGAG. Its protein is CAWSAGLADYE. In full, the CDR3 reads CAWSAGLADYEQYF.

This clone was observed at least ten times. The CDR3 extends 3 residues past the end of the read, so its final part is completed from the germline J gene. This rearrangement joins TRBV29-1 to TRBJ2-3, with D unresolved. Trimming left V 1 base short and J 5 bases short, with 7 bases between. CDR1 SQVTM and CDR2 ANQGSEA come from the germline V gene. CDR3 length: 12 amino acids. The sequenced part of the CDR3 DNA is TGCAGCGTTGAAGGGTCCAGAGATACG. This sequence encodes CSVEGSRDT. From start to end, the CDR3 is CSVEGSRDTQYF.

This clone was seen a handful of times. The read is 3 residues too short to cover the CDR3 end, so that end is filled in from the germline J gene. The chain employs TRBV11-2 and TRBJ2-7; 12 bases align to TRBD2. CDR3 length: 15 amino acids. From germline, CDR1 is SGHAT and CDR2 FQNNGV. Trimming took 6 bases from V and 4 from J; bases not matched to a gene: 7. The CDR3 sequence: CASRQLAGGRYEQYF. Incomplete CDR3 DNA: TGTGCCAGCAGGCAACTAGCGGGAGGCAGGTACGAG. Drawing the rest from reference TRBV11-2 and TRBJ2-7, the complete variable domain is EAGVAQSPRYKIIEKRQSVAFWCNPISGHATLYWYQQILGQGPKLLIQFQNNGVVDDSQLPKDRFSAERLKGVDSTLKIQPAKLEDSAVYLCASRQLAGGRYEQYFGPGTRLTVT.

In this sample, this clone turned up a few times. This CDR3 is CASSLARGYRYEQYF. The CDR3 bases that were read are TGTGCCAGCAGCTTGGCCCGGGGGTACAGATACGAG. The chain is built from TRBV5-5 and TRBJ2-7, with TRBD2 as a possible D gene (6 bases). The read falls 3 residues short of the CDR3 end, and the missing part is taken from the germline J gene. The germline CDR1 and CDR2 sequences are SGHKS and YYEKEE (reference sequence). The V end was cut by 0 bases, the J end by 4 bases, with 14 bases between. The CDR3 runs to 15 residues. Full variable domain (missing parts from reference TRBV5-5 and TRBJ2-7): DAGVTQSPTHLIKTRGQQVTLRCSPISGHKSVSWYQQVLGQGPQFIFQYYEKEERGRGNFPDRFSARQFPNYSSELNVNALLLGDSALYLCASSLARGYRYEQYFGPGTRLTVT.

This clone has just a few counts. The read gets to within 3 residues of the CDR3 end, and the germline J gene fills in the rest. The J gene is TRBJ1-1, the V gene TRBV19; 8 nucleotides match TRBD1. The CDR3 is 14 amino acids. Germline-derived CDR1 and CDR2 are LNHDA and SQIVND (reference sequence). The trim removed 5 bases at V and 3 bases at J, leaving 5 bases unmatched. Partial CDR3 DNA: TGTGCCAGTAGTGCTGGACAGGGACACACTGAA. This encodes CASSAGQGHTE. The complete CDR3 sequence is CASSAGQGHTEAFF.

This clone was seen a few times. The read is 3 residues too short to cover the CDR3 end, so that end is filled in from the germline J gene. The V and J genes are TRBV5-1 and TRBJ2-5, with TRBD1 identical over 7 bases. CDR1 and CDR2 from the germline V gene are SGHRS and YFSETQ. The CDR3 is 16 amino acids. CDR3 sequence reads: CASSLALTGYSDTQYF. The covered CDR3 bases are TGCGCCAGCAGCTTGGCCTTGACAGGGTATTCGGATACC.

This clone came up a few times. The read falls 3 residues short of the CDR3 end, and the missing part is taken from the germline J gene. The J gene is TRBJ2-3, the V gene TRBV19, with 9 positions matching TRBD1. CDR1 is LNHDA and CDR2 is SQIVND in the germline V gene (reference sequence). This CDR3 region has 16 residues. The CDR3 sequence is CASSKSDRGMRETQYF. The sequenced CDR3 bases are TGTGCCAGTAGTAAGTCCGACAGGGGGATGAGGGAGACG.

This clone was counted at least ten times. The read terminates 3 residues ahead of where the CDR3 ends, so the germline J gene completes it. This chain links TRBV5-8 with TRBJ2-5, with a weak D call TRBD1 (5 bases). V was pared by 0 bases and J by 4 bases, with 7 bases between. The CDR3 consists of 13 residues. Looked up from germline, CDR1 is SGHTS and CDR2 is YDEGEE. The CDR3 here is CASSLGRGETQYF. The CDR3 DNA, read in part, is TGTGCCAGCAGCTTGGGTAGGGGAGAGACC.